This is a list of T cell receptor beta chains from one sample in a study of cytomegalovirus exposure and HLA in healthy donors. Clones were sequenced by immunoSEQ multiplex PCR, and TCRdb holds only the in-frame ones, with some missing. The sample lists about 60,000 clones; 80% to 85% were seen once. The material sequenced was PBMCs. The receptors derive from a man aged 25-45 years in good health and CMV-seronegative. The CDR3 runs from the conserved cysteine through the conserved F or W. A D gene is named only where the DNA matches it firmly. Rows give clone size only sometimes, using once, few, many, or a class for an expanded clone.

V: TRBV6-1
size: few
D: NA
J: TRBJ1-4
CDR3: CASTLLGGSDEKLFF
DNA: TGTGCCAGCACCCTATTGGGGGGGTCAGATGAAAAACTGTTTTTT

V: TRBV15
size: NA
D: NA
J: TRBJ2-2
CDR3: CATSRRSSGSLSTGELFF
DNA: TGTGCCACCAGCAGACGATCCTCAGGTTCCCTGAGTACCGGGGAGCTGTTTTTT

V: TRBV6-5
size: NA
D: NA
J: TRBJ2-7
CDR3: CASSYSGGTVSYEQYF
DNA: TGTGCCAGCAGTTACTCCGGCGGGACCGTCTCCTACGAGCAGTACTTC

V: TRBV5-1
size: NA
D: NA
J: TRBJ2-2
CDR3: CASSLAATGTGELFF
DNA: TGCGCCAGCAGCTTGGCTGCGACAGGCACCGGGGAGCTGTTTTTT

V: TRBV7-3
size: few
D: TRBD1
J: TRBJ1-1
CDR3: CASSRQGNTEAFF
DNA: TGTGCCAGCAGCCGACAGGGGAACACTGAAGCTTTCTTT

V: TRBV25-1
size: NA
D: NA
J: TRBJ2-7
CDR3: CASSVAGTLAYEQYF
DNA: TGTGCCAGCAGTGTAGCCGGGACATTAGCCTACGAGCAGTACTTC

V: TRBV18
size: medium-sized
D: NA
J: TRBJ1-2
CDR3: CASSPWTANYGYTF
DNA: TGTGCCAGCTCACCTTGGACAGCTAACTATGGCTACACCTTC

V: TRBV10-1
size: NA
D: TRBD2
J: TRBJ2-3
CDR3: CASSTTSGKDTQYF
DNA: TGCGCCAGCAGTACGACTAGCGGGAAAGATACGCAGTATTTT

V: TRBV4-1
size: NA
D: NA
J: TRBJ1-4
CDR3: CASSGQIATNEKLFF
DNA: TGCGCCAGTAGCGGACAGATTGCAACTAATGAAAAACTGTTTTTT

V: TRBV7-6
size: NA
D: TRBD1
J: TRBJ2-7
CDR3: CASSLLQGQESNEQYF
DNA: TGTGCCAGCAGCTTATTACAGGGACAGGAGAGCAACGAGCAGTACTTC

V: TRBV6-1
size: NA
D: NA
J: TRBJ1-6
CDR3: CASSEQGLDSPLHF
DNA: TGTGCCAGCAGTGAACAGGGGCTGGATTCACCCCTCCACTTT